This T cell receptor (beta chain) is from a study of blood T cell repertoires in COVID-19 (dated by TCRdb to the early 2020s). Describing the broader study: Samples covering the acute and convalescent phases of COVID-19 were provided by collaborators in the United States, Italy and Spain. The material from the prospective study consisted of cDNA or gDNA derived from T cells, B-cell-depleted T cells, or PBMCs. Deeply sampled blood TCRbeta repertoires from subjects exposed to, actively infected with, or recovered from COVID-19 were included in the dataset. The repertoires were released in a freely available public database meant as a resource for research on the immune response to SARS-CoV-2. The samples were drawn from the first 160 participants of the ongoing ImmuneRACE study and from some 1,300 subjects provided by 6 global collaborators. Sample metadata almost always included a de-identified subject ID, COVID-19 status, age in years and sex. HLA class I and class II types, where available, came from metadata supplied by the sample provider rather than from assay-based typing. Broader findings and caveats from the paper: Clinical and demographic metadata were provided uncurated, with the amount varying by source and participant.

TCRbeta CDR3 regions were amplified from genomic DNA by means of the immunoSEQ Assay, a bias-controlled multiplex PCR. The original pipeline was this. Nucleated cell counts per sample were estimated from amplification of reference gene primers within the assay. To quantify the absolute abundance of each unique TCRbeta CDR3 rearrangement, sequence reads were collapsed and filtered. Productive Simpson clonality was computed per sample as the square root of Simpson's diversity index over productive rearrangements. TCRdb re-hosts the immuneACCESS table, in-frame sequences only. Its copies lack some clones; in the studies checked, an unresolved V gene accounts for under half of them, and the cause for the rest is not known. The V and J calls and clone size were taken over from that table, and D and trimming were inferred from the DNA. Across this sample there are 30,000 to 40,000 clones, with 79% seen only once. The top ten clonotypes cover roughly 21% of the sample.

Collaborating institutions collected whole blood in K2EDTA tubes following their own protocols. For TCRbeta analysis, collaborators shipped samples as frozen whole blood, isolated PBMCs, or DNA extracted from either of those sample types. A remark on this clone: Its antigen target is currently unknown. No much larger clone exists at a distance of one base, and base qualities are not known.

This sequence was found in a man in his 70s with acute or convalescent COVID-19. The sequenced sample consisted of peripheral blood.

The nucleotide sequence reads as follows: TGCGCCAGCAGACCCGGACAAACCTCCTACGAGCAGTACTTC. Protein translation: CASRPGQTSYEQYF. The chain couples TRBV5-1 to TRBJ2-7; TRBD1 is possibly the D segment (5 matching bases). V lost 5 bases and J lost 0 bases; the stretch between them is 12 bases long. Including the terminal cysteine and phenylalanine, the CDR3 comprises 14 residues. The retained sequence is limited to the CDR3, 42 bases, with the frame set at the first base. The germline V gene yields SGHRS for CDR1 and YFSETQ for CDR2.